This T cell receptor (beta chain) was captured in a study of Tregs in tolerant kidney transplant recipients. About this clone itself: Antigen specificity is unknown.

Generated by immunoSEQ multiplex PCR, the TCRdb table keeps only in-frame clones and is missing some. The table shows 75,000 to 80,000 clones, with approximately 90% occurring only once. Study-wide findings and caveats: Changing PCR primers prevented nucleotide comparison between some patients' samples.

Germline V gene sequence: CDR1 GTSNPN, CDR2 SVGIG (reference sequence). Trimming removed 0 bases at V and 1 base at J, with 9 bases between. This CDR3 region has 14 residues. The specimen comprised Tregs from blood, sampled before the transplant. This chain uses TRBV30 with TRBJ1-2, with D perhaps TRBD1 (6 bases). The clonotype was recovered from a human donor who received a combined kidney and bone marrow transplant. CDR3 nucleotides: TGTGCCTGGAGTGTACAGGGAGTTAACTATGGCTACACCTTC. Its protein is CAWSVQGVNYGYTF.